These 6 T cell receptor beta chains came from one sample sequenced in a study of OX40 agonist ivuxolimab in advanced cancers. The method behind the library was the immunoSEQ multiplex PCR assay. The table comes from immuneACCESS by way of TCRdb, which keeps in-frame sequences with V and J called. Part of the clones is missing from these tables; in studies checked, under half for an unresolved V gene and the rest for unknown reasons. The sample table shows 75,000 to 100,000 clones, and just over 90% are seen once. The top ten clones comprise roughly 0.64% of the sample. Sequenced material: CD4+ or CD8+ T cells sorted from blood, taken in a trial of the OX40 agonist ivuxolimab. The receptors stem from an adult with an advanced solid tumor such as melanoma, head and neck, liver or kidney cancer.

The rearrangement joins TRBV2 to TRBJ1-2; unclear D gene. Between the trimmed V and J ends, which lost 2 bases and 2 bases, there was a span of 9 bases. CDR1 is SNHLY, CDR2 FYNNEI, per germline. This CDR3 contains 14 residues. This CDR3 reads CASSESVGNYGYTF. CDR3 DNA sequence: TGTGCCAGCAGTGAAAGTGTGGGAAACTATGGCTACACCTTC.

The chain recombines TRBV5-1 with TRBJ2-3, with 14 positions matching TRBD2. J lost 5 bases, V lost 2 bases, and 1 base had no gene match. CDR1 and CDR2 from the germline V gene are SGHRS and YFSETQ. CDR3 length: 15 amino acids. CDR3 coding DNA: TGCGCCAGCAGCTTCGGGACTAGCGGGAGAGATACGCAGTATTTT. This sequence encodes CASSFGTSGRDTQYF.

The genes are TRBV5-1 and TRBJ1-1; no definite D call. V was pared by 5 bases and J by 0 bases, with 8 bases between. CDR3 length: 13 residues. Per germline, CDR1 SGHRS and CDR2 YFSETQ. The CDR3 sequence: CASRRMVNTEAFF. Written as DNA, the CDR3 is TGCGCCAGCAGGCGAATGGTGAACACTGAAGCTTTCTTT.

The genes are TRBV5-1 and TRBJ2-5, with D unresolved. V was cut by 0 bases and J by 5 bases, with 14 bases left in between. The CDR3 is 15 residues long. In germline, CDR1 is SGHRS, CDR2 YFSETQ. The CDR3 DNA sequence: TGCGCCAGCAGCTTGGGTAATGCCGGTTGGGAGACCCAGTACTTC. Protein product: CASSLGNAGWETQYF.

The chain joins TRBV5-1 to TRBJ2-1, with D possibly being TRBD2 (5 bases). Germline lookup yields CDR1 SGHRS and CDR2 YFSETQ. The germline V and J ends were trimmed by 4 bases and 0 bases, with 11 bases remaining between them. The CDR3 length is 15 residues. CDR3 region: CASSPSISSYNEQFF. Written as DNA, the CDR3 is TGCGCCAGCAGCCCTAGCATAAGCTCCTACAATGAGCAGTTCTTC.

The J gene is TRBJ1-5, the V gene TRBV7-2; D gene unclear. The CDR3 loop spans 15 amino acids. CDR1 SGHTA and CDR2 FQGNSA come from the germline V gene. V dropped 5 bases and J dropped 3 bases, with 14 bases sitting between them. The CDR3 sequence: CASSPPLTLNQPQHF. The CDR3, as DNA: TGTGCCAGCAGCCCACCGTTGACCCTCAATCAGCCCCAGCATTTT. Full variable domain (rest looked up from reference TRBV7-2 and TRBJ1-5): GAGVSQSPSNKVTEKGKDVELRCDPISGHTALYWYRQSLGQGLEFLIYFQGNSAPDKSGLPSDRFSAERTGGSVSTLTIQRTQQEDSAVYLCASSPPLTLNQPQHFGDGTRLSIL.